These 9 T cell receptor beta chains share one sample of origin, sequenced in a study of identical twins. TCRdb fed the 5' RACE reads into MiXCR, producing one record per CDR3 protein. This sample has about 340,000 distinct CDR3 sequences, with about 12% found just once. The same sample was also studied in work on yellow fever vaccine responses in identical twins.

The sample taken for sequencing was CD8+ T cells sorted from blood. The origin of the receptors is a young woman in good health.

The chain is built from TRBV19 and TRBJ2-1; the D call may be TRBD1 or TRBD2 (6 bases each). V shed 7 bases and J shed 0 bases, with 16 bases lying between them. CDR3 size: 16 residues. Germline lookup yields CDR1 LNHDA and CDR2 SQIVND (reference sequence). This chain's CDR3 is CASTPLGGSSYNEQFF. The CDR3 DNA follows: TGTGCCAGTACTCCTTTAGGGGGGAGCTCCTACAATGAGCAGTTCTTC.

This clonotype was observed a handful of times. The rearrangement uses TRBV25-1 and TRBJ2-1; 10 bases are shared with TRBD1. There are 17 residues in the CDR3. The V segment lost 1 base and the J segment 8 bases; nucleotides outside the gene matches: 11. CDR1 and CDR2 (germline): MGHDK, SYGVNS. CDR3 sequence reads: CASSESLTGGAFYEQFF. CDR3 in DNA: TGTGCCAGCAGTGAATCCCTGACAGGGGGCGCATTCTATGAGCAGTTCTTC.

The chain carries TRBV4-1 and TRBJ2-7, with D uncertain. This CDR3 region has 16 residues. Germline V gene lookup returns CDR1 MGHRA and CDR2 YSYEKL. Trimming stripped 1 base from V and 1 base from J, with 14 bases between. For the CDR3, the DNA is TGCGCCAGCAGCCAAGCCCGGGCACAACTTTCCTACGAGCAGTACTTC. Protein: CASSQARAQLSYEQYF.

This clonotype was recorded many times. The chain couples TRBV7-9 to TRBJ2-1; no firm D call. The CDR3 contains 13 residues. Germline V gene data show CDR1 as SEHNR and CDR2 as FQNEAQ (reference sequence). V was pared by 5 bases and J by 0 bases, with 5 bases between. DNA for the CDR3: TGTGCCAGCAGCCCACCCTCCTACAATGAGCAGTTCTTC. This gives the protein CASSPPSYNEQFF.

This clonotype was seen ten or more times. V usage is TRBV10-2 and J usage is TRBJ2-1; TRBD2 agrees at 11 bases. The CDR3 has 20 residues. Germline V lookup: CDR1 WSHSY, CDR2 SAAADI. J lost 0 bases, V lost 4 bases, and 14 bases had no gene match. The CDR3 loop is CASSGYSGGARSVSYNEQFF. The CDR3 DNA follows: TGCGCCAGCAGTGGATATAGCGGGGGGGCGAGGAGCGTCTCCTACAATGAGCAGTTCTTC.

The chain carries TRBV6-1 and TRBJ2-5; 7 bases are shared with TRBD1. The V gene's germline CDR1 is MNHNS and CDR2 SASEGT. The CDR3 contains 15 residues. The V gene end was trimmed by 6 bases and the J gene end by 5 bases; junction bases not matched to a gene: 12. CDR3 sequence (DNA): TGTGCCAGCAGCCCCGGCAAGGGGGCTTGGGAGACCCAGTACTTC. Its protein is CASSPGKGAWETQYF.

This clonotype turned up a few times. The CDR3 region is CASSDLKAGDEQFF. The CDR3 DNA sequence: TGTGCCAGCAGTGATCTAAAGGCGGGGGATGAGCAGTTCTTC. V usage is TRBV25-1 and J usage is TRBJ2-1, with 7 bases that match TRBD2. V lost 3 bases to trimming and J lost 8 bases; unmatched junction nucleotides: 7. The CDR3 loop spans 14 amino acids. Germline CDR1 MGHDK, CDR2 SYGVNS.

This clonotype appeared a few times. This chain links TRBV4-1 with TRBJ2-1, with 14 bases lining up with TRBD2. In germline, CDR1 is MGHRA, CDR2 YSYEKL. This CDR3 is built from 15 residues. J gave up 7 bases and V 4 bases, and 3 bases lay outside the gene matches. The CDR3 bases are TGCGCCAGCAGCCGGGGGACTAGCGGGAGTAATGAGCAGTTCTTC. Translated: CASSRGTSGSNEQFF.

As DNA, the CDR3 is TGTGCCAGCAGAGGGACTAGCGGGGGGACCGGGGAGCTGTTTTTT. Translation gives CASRGTSGGTGELFF. This chain links TRBV2 with TRBJ2-2, with 15 bases aligning to TRBD2. V trimming: 6 bases; J trimming: 5 bases; junction bases outside the gene matches: 1. CDR1 and CDR2 (germline): SNHLY, FYNNEI. The CDR3 is 15 residues long.